These 14 T cell receptor beta chains share one sample of origin, sequenced in a study of lymphopenia after photon versus proton radiotherapy. The table came from immunoSEQ multiplex PCR; TCRdb's copy has only in-frame clones and leaves some out. This sample has 25,000 to 35,000 clones, with 85% to 90% found just once. Specimen: peripheral blood, collected from a patient treated with proton-based radiotherapy. All receptors come from a woman aged 55 to 70 with cholangiocarcinoma. Some clones in this sample may be carry-over from other donors' samples.

The chain combines TRBV19 with TRBJ1-1; no definite D call. Germline lookup yields CDR1 LNHDA and CDR2 SQIVND (reference sequence). The length of the CDR3 is 13 residues. The ends were cut back, 4 bases at V and 0 bases at J, with 6 bases in the middle. CDR3 nucleotides: TGTGCCAGTAGTAGAGCTTTGAACACTGAAGCTTTCTTT. This gives the protein CASSRALNTEAFF. Together with reference TRBV19 and TRBJ1-1, the CDR3 gives the full variable domain: DGGITQSPKYLFRKEGQNVTLSCEQNLNHDAMYWYRQDPGQGLRLIYYSQIVNDFQKGDIAEGYSVSREKKESFPLTVTSAQKNPTAFYLCASSRALNTEAFFGQGTRLTVV.

The chain couples TRBV2 to TRBJ1-5; 11 bases fit TRBD1. Losses at the gene ends were 4 bases for V and 6 bases for J; bases not matched to a gene: 2. The CDR3 is 14 residues long. Per germline, CDR1 SNHLY and CDR2 FYNNEI. CDR3 nucleotides: TGTGCCAGCAGTGGGACAGGGGGCTCTCAGCCCCAGCATTTT. This translates into CASSGTGGSQPQHF.

This chain connects TRBV29-1 to TRBJ1-5; D gene ambiguous. CDR1 and CDR2 from the germline V gene are SQVTM and ANQGSEA. The V end was cut by 0 bases, the J end by 6 bases, with 9 bases between. The CDR3 spans 13 residues. Here the CDR3 reads CSVEESLGQPQHF. Written as DNA, the CDR3 is TGCAGCGTTGAAGAGAGTCTAGGTCAGCCCCAGCATTTT.

V and J are TRBV10-1 and TRBJ2-7; no reliable D call. The CDR3 is 11 amino acids. V lost 2 bases to trimming and J lost 6 bases, with 5 bases between them. Germline V gene lookup returns CDR1 WNHNN and CDR2 SYGVQD (reference sequence). The CDR3 DNA reads as TGCGCCAGCAGTGAGCGGACCGAGCAGTACTTC. Protein: CASSERTEQYF.

The chain recombines TRBV9 with TRBJ2-1; a possible D gene is TRBD2 (6 bases). This CDR3 region has 16 residues. The V and J ends lost 4 bases and 0 bases respectively, with 14 bases between them. Germline V lookup: CDR1 SGDLS, CDR2 YYNGEE. In DNA, the CDR3 is TGTGCCAGCAGCTCCGGGGGAGTGAGCTCCTACAATGAGCAGTTCTTC. It specifies CASSSGGVSSYNEQFF.

The chain combines TRBV7-7 with TRBJ2-7, with 8 bases aligning to TRBD1. There are 13 residues in the CDR3. Looked up from germline, CDR1 is SSHAT and CDR2 is FNYEAQ (reference sequence). The trim removed 0 bases at V and 7 bases at J, leaving 2 bases unmatched. CDR3 residues: CASSLAGTGEQYF. In DNA, the CDR3 is TGTGCCAGCAGCTTAGCAGGGACAGGAGAGCAGTACTTC.

The rearrangement joins TRBV2 to TRBJ1-3; possibly TRBD1 for D (5 bases). Trimming stripped 5 bases from V and 4 bases from J, with 9 bases between. CDR3 size: 13 residues. Germline loops: CDR1 SNHLY, CDR2 FYNNEI. The CDR3 DNA is TGTGCCAGCAGTCGGGGGGAAGGAAACACCATATATTTT. Translating gives CASSRGEGNTIYF.

The rearrangement links TRBV29-1 to TRBJ1-4; 9 bases align to TRBD1. The germline CDR1 and CDR2 sequences are SQVTM and ANQGSEA. This CDR3 region has 13 residues. Trimming cost V 4 bases and J 8 bases; bases outside gene matches: 5. CDR3 region: CSVVPGTGEKLFF. The CDR3 DNA sequence: TGCAGCGTTGTCCCCGGGACAGGGGAAAAACTGTTTTTT.

The chain has TRBV21-1 and TRBJ1-1. TRBV21-1 has pseudogene status. The CDR3 loop spans 13 amino acids. The CDR3 coding sequence is TGTGCCAGCAGCAAAGGTGCGGGGAGTGAAGCTTTCTTT. Encoded protein: CASSKGAGSEAFF.

The V call is TRBV27, the J call TRBJ2-2; 7 positions agree with TRBD2. The CDR3 covers 14 residues. Germline trimming cut 8 bases from V and 0 bases from J; bases unmatched to any gene: 3. Germline V gene lookup returns CDR1 MNHEY and CDR2 SMNVEV (reference sequence). The CDR3: CASRGLANTGELFF. The DNA of the CDR3 is TGTGCCAGCCGAGGACTAGCGAACACCGGGGAGCTGTTTTTT.

V and J are TRBV10-3 and TRBJ2-3, with a possible D match to TRBD1 (6 bases). The CDR3 is 15 residues long. The germline V gene has CDR1 ENHRY and CDR2 SYGVKD. Trimming shortened V by 3 bases and J by 0 bases, and 10 bases separated the two germline ends. The CDR3 nucleotides read TGTGCCATCAGTGACCCGGGGACAAGCACAGATACGCAGTATTTT. This sequence encodes CAISDPGTSTDTQYF.

In its sample, this clone was seen once. The chain couples TRBV6-6 to TRBJ2-1; D may be TRBD2 (6 bases). Germline V gene sequence: CDR1 MNHNY, CDR2 SVGAGI (reference sequence). Trimming took 7 bases from V and 1 from J, leaving 11 bases between them. This CDR3 contains 14 residues. The CDR3 region is CASNKAGSYNEQFF. CDR3 nucleotide sequence: TGTGCCAGCAATAAAGCGGGTTCCTACAATGAGCAGTTCTTC.

The chain joins TRBV15 to TRBJ2-5, with 12 bases aligning to TRBD2. Germline loops: CDR1 LNHNV, CDR2 YYDKDF (reference sequence). The V and J ends lost 1 base and 4 bases, in that order; junction bases with no gene match: 1. This CDR3 region has 15 residues. CDR3 coding DNA: TGTGCCACCAGCAGAGCGACTAGCGGGGGAGAGACCCAGTACTTC. This encodes CATSRATSGGETQYF.

This clone was recorded once. The chain joins TRBV7-2 to TRBJ2-7; D call uncertain. Looked up from germline, CDR1 is SGHTA and CDR2 is FQGNSA. CDR3 length: 14 residues. V was cut by 5 bases and J by 9 bases, with 20 bases left in between. DNA of the CDR3: TGTGCCAGCAGCCCTGAATTGGACGGACGCGTGCAGTACTTC. Protein: CASSPELDGRVQYF.